The present entry profiles one TCR beta chain with its context. Its antigen remains unknown. The data were taken from a study of CD8+ T cells in alopecia areata. Across the whole study: Those patients who were treated received oral tofacitinib, which was given at 5 to 10 mg twice daily for moderate-to-severe alopecia areata.

Findings and caveats of the study: Higher clonality than in normal scalp was seen in lesional scalp, especially alopecia totalis/universalis.

Trimming shortened V by 5 bases and J by 3 bases, and 13 bases separated the two germline ends. Germline V gene data show CDR1 as MNHEY and CDR2 as SMNVEV (reference sequence). The CDR3 totals 14 residues. Treatment meaning: oral pan-JAK inhibitor, 5-10 mg twice daily. Following extraction, RNA underwent reverse transcription to cDNA, which served as the sequencing template. The method was immunoSEQ multiplex PCR; TCRdb's version includes in-frame clones alone and lacks a portion of them. Of under 350,000 clones in the sample, about three fifths were seen once. This TCR came from a human donor with alopecia areata. Sequencing was performed on CD4+ T cells sorted from blood, taken at week 24, from a patient treated with tofacitinib. The chain links TRBV27 to TRBJ1-1, with a tentative D call TRBD1 (5 bases). The CDR3 bases are TGTGCCAGCAGTCCCCCGGGGGGTTACACTGAAGCTTTCTTT. Translating it yields CASSPPGGYTEAFF.